The rows below give T cell receptor beta chains drawn from one sample of a study of OX40 agonist ivuxolimab in advanced cancers. Some clones are missing from TCRdb's copy, which holds only in-frame ones; the method was immunoSEQ multiplex PCR. Found here are some 66,000 clones, 77% of them singletons; the top ten hold 1.5% to 2%. The sequencing used CD4+ or CD8+ T cells sorted from blood, collected in a trial of the OX40 agonist ivuxolimab. The receptor source for this set is an adult with an advanced solid tumor such as melanoma, head and neck, liver or kidney cancer. CDR3s include the opening cysteine and the closing phenylalanine or tryptophan. The D gene is left open where the match is weak. Not all rows give a size; the values are once, few, many and, for expanded clones, a class.

V	size	J	D	CDR3	DNA
TRBV29-1	NA	TRBJ1-1	NA	CSAETGTEAFF	TGCAGCGCCGAGACTGGCACTGAAGCTTTCTTT
TRBV5-1	NA	TRBJ2-2	NA	CASSPRALANTGELFF	TGCGCCAGCAGCCCCAGGGCGTTGGCGAACACCGGGGAGCTGTTTTTT
TRBV7-6	NA	TRBJ2-2	NA	CASSSRELGGELFF	TGTGCCAGCAGCTCACGGGAGCTTGGCGGGGAGCTGTTTTTT
TRBV5-6	NA	TRBJ1-2	NA	CASSKDGSNYGYTF	TGTGCCAGCAGCAAGGACGGTAGTAACTATGGCTACACCTTC
TRBV6-6	NA	TRBJ2-7	NA	CASLSSGAHEQYF	TGTGCCAGCCTTTCGAGCGGAGCCCACGAGCAGTACTTC
TRBV7-8	NA	TRBJ1-3	NA	CASSAFGQQPGNTIYF	TGTGCCAGCAGCGCCTTCGGACAGCAACCGGGAAACACCATATATTTT
TRBV12-5	few	TRBJ1-5	NA	CASGPGAYSNQPQHF	TGTGCTAGTGGTCCCGGGGCGTATAGCAATCAGCCCCAGCATTTT
TRBV5-5	NA	TRBJ2-2	TRBD2	CASSLWTSGAGELFF	TGTGCCAGCAGCCTTTGGACTAGCGGGGCCGGGGAGCTGTTTTTT
TRBV18	once	TRBJ1-4	NA	CASSLGRTNEKLFF	TGTGCCAGCTCACTAGGACGGACTAATGAAAAACTGTTTTTT
TRBV7-9	few	TRBJ2-2	TRBD2	CASSLAASGGTGELFF	TGTGCCAGCAGCTTAGCGGCTAGCGGGGGGACCGGGGAGCTGTTTTTT
TRBV18	few	TRBJ1-3	NA	CASSQGSSGNTIYF	TGTGCCAGCTCACAAGGTTCCTCTGGAAACACCATATATTTT
TRBV2	NA	TRBJ2-7	NA	CASSDPGTLSYEQYF	TGTGCCAGCAGTGATCCCGGGACACTCTCCTACGAGCAGTACTTC
TRBV7-2	NA	TRBJ2-7	TRBD2	CASSTSGIVNEQYF	TGTGCCAGCTCTACTAGCGGCATTGTCAACGAGCAGTACTTC
TRBV19	NA	TRBJ1-4	TRBD1	CASRTDDRGEKLFF	TGTGCCAGTAGAACCGACGACAGGGGTGAAAAACTGTTTTTT
TRBV6-1	NA	TRBJ1-1	NA	CATGGGRLEKAFF	TGTGCCACCGGGGGGGGCAGGTTAGAAAAAGCTTTCTTT
TRBV6-1	few	TRBJ2-1	NA	CASKRVSGDNEQFF	TGTGCCAGCAAGAGAGTTAGCGGAGACAATGAGCAGTTCTTC
TRBV6-1	NA	TRBJ2-7	NA	CASSEWGKTFYEQYF	TGTGCCAGCAGTGAGTGGGGAAAAACGTTCTACGAGCAGTACTTC
TRBV12-5	NA	TRBJ1-1	TRBD1	CASGPDRATEAFF	TGTGCTAGTGGCCCGGACAGGGCCACTGAAGCTTTCTTT
TRBV11-2	NA	TRBJ1-2	TRBD1	CASTSIRQGYYGYTF	TGTGCCAGCACTTCGATTAGACAGGGATACTATGGCTACACCTTC
TRBV5-6	NA	TRBJ2-2	NA	CASSLWTGELFF	TGTGCCAGCAGCTTGTGGACCGGGGAGCTGTTTTTT
TRBV25-1	NA	TRBJ1-2	NA	CASSEGVGPRVTF	TGTGCCAGCAGTGAAGGAGTGGGGCCCCGGGTCACCTTC
TRBV11-3	NA	TRBJ2-1	NA	CASSLALYNEQFF	TGTGCCAGCAGCTTAGCACTGTACAATGAGCAGTTCTTC
TRBV7-8	once	TRBJ2-2	NA	CASSVTGELFF	TGTGCCAGCAGCGTCACCGGGGAGCTGTTTTTT
TRBV5-6	NA	TRBJ1-4	NA	CASSTVGSWEKLFF	TGTGCCAGCAGCACAGTGGGTTCATGGGAAAAACTGTTTTTT
TRBV19	NA	TRBJ1-2	NA	CASTRAGPIYGYTF	TGTGCCAGTACCCGGGCGGGGCCAATCTATGGCTACACCTTC
TRBV21-1	NA	TRBJ2-5	NA	CASSNGLSTEKETQYF	TGTGCCAGCAGCAATGGTTTGTCAACGGAGAAAGAGACCCAGTACTTC
TRBV20-1	NA	TRBJ2-1	NA	CSAKGPGEQFF	TGCAGTGCTAAGGGGCCAGGGGAGCAGTTCTTC
TRBV9	NA	TRBJ2-1	NA	CASSINWGDEQFF	TGTGCCAGCAGCATAAATTGGGGGGATGAGCAGTTCTTC
TRBV7-7	NA	TRBJ2-3	NA	CASSLGVTGDTQYF	TGTGCTAGCAGCTTAGGGGTGACAGGAGATACGCAGTATTTT
TRBV7-9	NA	TRBJ2-5	TRBD1	CASSADRVRETQYF	TGTGCCAGCAGCGCCGACAGGGTTAGGGAGACCCAGTACTTC
TRBV5-1	once	TRBJ2-5	NA	CASSFVTGQIQETQYF	TGCGCCAGCAGCTTCGTGACGGGGCAAATACAAGAGACCCAGTACTTC
TRBV18	NA	TRBJ2-7	NA	CASSPQAQGRGYEQYF	TGTGCCAGCTCACCACAGGCTCAGGGACGGGGCTACGAGCAGTACTTC
TRBV7-3	NA	TRBJ2-3	NA	CASSDAGGTDTQYF	TGTGCCAGCAGCGATGCCGGAGGGACAGATACGCAGTATTTT
TRBV6-5	NA	TRBJ1-1	NA	CASSYSEGEAFF	TGTGCCAGCAGTTACTCTGAGGGTGAAGCTTTCTTT
TRBV7-2	NA	TRBJ1-1	TRBD1	CASSLTGGNSEAFF	TGTGCCAGCAGCTTGACAGGGGGCAACTCTGAAGCTTTCTTT
TRBV30	once	TRBJ2-1	TRBD2	CAWRALAGLRAQFF	TGTGCCTGGAGGGCTCTAGCGGGGCTTAGGGCGCAGTTCTTC
TRBV20-1	NA	TRBJ2-7	NA	CSAEGEVEQYF	TGCAGTGCTGAAGGGGAAGTCGAGCAGTACTTC
TRBV19	NA	TRBJ1-4	TRBD1	CASSPTGGEKLFF	TGTGCCAGTAGCCCGACAGGGGGTGAAAAACTGTTTTTT
TRBV18	NA	TRBJ1-1	NA	CASSREQDTEAFF	TGTGCCAGCTCACGAGAACAGGACACTGAAGCTTTCTTT
TRBV7-9	NA	TRBJ2-7	NA	CASSKATGRLGSYEQYF	TGTGCCAGCAGCAAAGCCACAGGGAGGCTTGGGTCCTACGAGCAGTACTTC
TRBV11-1	NA	TRBJ1-2	TRBD1	CASSLGSGQGHGYTF	TGTGCCAGCAGCTTAGGCTCGGGACAGGGCCACGGCTACACCTTC
TRBV19	few	TRBJ2-7	NA	CASSLTASPTYEQYF	TGTGCCAGTAGTTTGACGGCTTCTCCAACCTACGAGCAGTACTTC
TRBV5-5	NA	TRBJ1-2	NA	CASSLTGFGYTF	TGTGCCAGCAGCTTGACAGGGTTTGGCTACACCTTC
TRBV15	NA	TRBJ2-7	TRBD1	CATSREVAGGHEQYF	TGTGCCACCAGCAGAGAGGTGGCAGGGGGCCACGAGCAGTACTTC
TRBV29-1	NA	TRBJ1-1	NA	CSVVLNTEAFF	TGCAGCGTTGTCTTGAACACTGAGGCTTTCTTT
TRBV27	NA	TRBJ2-5	NA	CASSSSSQTQYF	TGTGCCAGCAGTTCGAGTTCTCAGACCCAGTACTTC